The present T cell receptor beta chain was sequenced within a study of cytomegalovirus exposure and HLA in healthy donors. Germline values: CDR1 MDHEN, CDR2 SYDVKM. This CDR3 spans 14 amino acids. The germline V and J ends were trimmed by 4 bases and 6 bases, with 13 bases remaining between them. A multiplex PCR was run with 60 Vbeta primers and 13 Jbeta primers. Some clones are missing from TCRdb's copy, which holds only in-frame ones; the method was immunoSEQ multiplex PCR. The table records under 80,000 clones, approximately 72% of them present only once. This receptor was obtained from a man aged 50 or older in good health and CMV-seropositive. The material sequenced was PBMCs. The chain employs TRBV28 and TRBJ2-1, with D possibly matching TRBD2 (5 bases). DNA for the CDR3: TGTGCCAGCAGTTACGGTATTAGCGTCAATGAGCAGTTCTTC. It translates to CASSYGISVNEQFF.